The table lists the clone carrying this T cell receptor beta chain with a count of one. The data originate from a study of shared clonotypes between healthy human individuals. Sequencing used immunoSEQ multiplex PCR; TCRdb keeps in-frame clones, though not all of them. The sample lists approximately 530,000 clones; roughly 95% were seen once. Germline CDR1 MNHEY, CDR2 SMNVEV (reference sequence). The CDR3 spans 18 residues. V was clipped by 6 bases and J by 0 bases; unmatched bases: 12. The sequenced sample consisted of naive CD4+ T cells sorted from blood. The subset: CD45RA+ positively selected. The receptor was isolated from a woman under 40 in good health. The chain has TRBV27 and TRBJ2-7; 12 bases agree with TRBD2. CDR3 protein: CASSPIGETSGSSYEQYF. Here the CDR3 DNA reads TGTGCCAGCAGCCCAATTGGCGAGACTAGCGGGAGCTCCTACGAGCAGTACTTC.